Presented here are 5 T cell receptor beta chains from one specimen sequenced in a study of control samples from healthy donors and cancer patients. Repertoires were generated with immunoSEQ multiplex PCR, while TCRdb's copy carries only in-frame clones and drops some. This table has roughly 20,000 clones, approximately 81% appearing once. Sequenced input: PBMCs. The source is a man in his sixties with colorectal cancer.

The chain couples TRBV29-1 to TRBJ1-2; D is unclear. The V and J ends lost 1 base and 4 bases respectively, with 13 bases between them. The CDR3 runs to 14 residues. Germline assignment: CDR1 SQVTM and CDR2 ANQGSEA. CDR3 loop: CSVEGSLGSYGYTF. Written as DNA, the CDR3 is TGCAGCGTTGAAGGTTCTTTAGGGAGCTATGGCTACACCTTC.

CDR3 DNA: TGTGCCAGTAGTATAAGGAGGGGGGGCACAGATACGCAGTATTTT. Its protein product is CASSIRRGGTDTQYF. The rearrangement links TRBV19 to TRBJ2-3; D may correspond to TRBD1 or TRBD2 (6 bases each). The CDR3 has 15 amino acids. Trimming took off 2 bases at V and 1 base at J, with 10 bases between the two ends. CDR1 and CDR2 from the germline V gene are LNHDA and SQIVND (reference sequence).

The chain recombines TRBV3-1 (or the pseudogene TRBV3-2) with TRBJ1-5; D unresolved. The germline V and J ends were trimmed by 0 bases and 0 bases, with 12 bases remaining between them. The CDR3 runs to 17 residues. Germline lookup yields CDR1 LGHDT and CDR2 YNNKEL (reference sequence). The CDR3 coding sequence is TGTGCCAGCAGCCAAGATGGTACCAGATATAGCAATCAGCCCCAGCATTTT. Translating gives CASSQDGTRYSNQPQHF.

The chain carries TRBV5-1 and TRBJ2-1, with D perhaps given as TRBD1 or TRBD2 (5 bases each). This CDR3 region has 16 residues. The germline V and J ends were trimmed by 4 bases and 1 base, with 15 bases remaining between them. Germline values: CDR1 SGHRS, CDR2 YFSETQ. This CDR3 is CASSPTGTDSYNEQFF. In DNA, the CDR3 is TGCGCCAGCAGCCCCACCGGGACGGATTCCTACAATGAGCAGTTCTTC.

The chain uses TRBV10-1 and TRBJ2-3; D is perhaps TRBD1 (6 bases). Germline values: CDR1 WNHNN, CDR2 SYGVQD (reference sequence). This CDR3 contains 17 residues. V shed 0 bases and J shed 3 bases, with 16 bases lying between them. CDR3 nucleotide sequence: TGCGCCAGCAGTGAGTCGACTGGTAGGGGGAATACAGATACGCAGTATTTT. Translation: CASSESTGRGNTDTQYF.